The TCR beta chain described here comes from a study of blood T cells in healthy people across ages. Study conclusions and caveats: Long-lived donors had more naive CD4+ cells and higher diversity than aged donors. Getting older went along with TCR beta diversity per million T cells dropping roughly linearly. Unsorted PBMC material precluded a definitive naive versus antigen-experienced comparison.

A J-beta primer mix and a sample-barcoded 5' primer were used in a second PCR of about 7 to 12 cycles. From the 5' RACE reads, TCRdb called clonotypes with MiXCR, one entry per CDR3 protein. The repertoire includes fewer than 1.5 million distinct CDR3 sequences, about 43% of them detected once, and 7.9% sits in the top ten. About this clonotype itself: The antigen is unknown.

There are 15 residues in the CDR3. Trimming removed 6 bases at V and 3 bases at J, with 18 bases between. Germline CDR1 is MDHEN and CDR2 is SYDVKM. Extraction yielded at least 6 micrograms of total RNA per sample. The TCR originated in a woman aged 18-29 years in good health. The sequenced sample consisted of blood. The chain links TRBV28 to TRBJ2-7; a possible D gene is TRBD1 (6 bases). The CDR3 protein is CASSLQGPRFYEQYF. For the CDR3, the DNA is TGTGCCAGCAGCCTACAGGGCCCGAGATTCTACGAGCAGTACTTC.